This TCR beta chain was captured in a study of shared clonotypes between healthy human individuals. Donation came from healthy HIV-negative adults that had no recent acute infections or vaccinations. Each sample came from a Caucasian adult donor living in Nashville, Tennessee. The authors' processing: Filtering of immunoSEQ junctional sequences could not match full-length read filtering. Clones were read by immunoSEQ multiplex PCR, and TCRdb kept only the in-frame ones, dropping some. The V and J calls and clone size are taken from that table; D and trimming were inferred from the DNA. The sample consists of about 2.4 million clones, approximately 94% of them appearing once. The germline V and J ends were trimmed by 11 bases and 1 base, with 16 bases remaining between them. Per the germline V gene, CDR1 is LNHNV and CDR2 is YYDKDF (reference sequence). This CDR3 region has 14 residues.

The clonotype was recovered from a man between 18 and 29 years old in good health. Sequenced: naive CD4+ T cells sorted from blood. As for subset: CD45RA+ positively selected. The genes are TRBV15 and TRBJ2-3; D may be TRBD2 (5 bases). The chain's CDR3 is CAVAGVRGTDTQYF. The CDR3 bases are TGTGCCGTAGCCGGAGTGCGGGGCACAGATACGCAGTATTTT.